The text below deals with one T cell receptor beta chain. This clonotype has only one observation. Which antigen it targets is not known. Base qualities are not recorded, but no much larger clone differs from it by a single base. A single read counts as weak evidence. The data were obtained in a study of tumor-infiltrating lymphocytes in oesophageal squamous cell carcinoma (dated by TCRdb to about 2016). The CDR3 goes from the cysteine to the phenylalanine over 12 residues. The only DNA kept is the CDR3, 36 bases in frame from the first base. The germline V gene (reference sequence) supplies CDR1 DFQATT and CDR2 SNEGSKA. The V end loses 6 bases and the J end loses 9 bases, and a stretch of 15 bases separates them. The library was produced with PCR. TCRdb shows the sequencer as Illumina HiSeq 2000. The public reads were reprocessed in TCRdb via fastp at Q25 and MiXCR, keeping in-frame beta chains. Under each unique CDR3 protein, matching rows form one entry showing the most common genes and DNA. The sample table holds some 18,000 distinct CDR3 sequences, of which about 39% were seen once. Approximately 18% of the sample lies in the top ten.

This TCR derives from a female donor with esophageal squamous cell carcinoma. The rearranged chain carries TRBV20-1 and TRBJ2-1; the D gene is perhaps TRBD1 or TRBD2, each of them matching over 5 bases. Sequencing used normal esophageal tissue next to the tumor. The nucleotide sequence reads as follows: TGCAGTGCCGGGACCTATAGGGGTGAGCAGTTCTTC. This yields the protein CSAGTYRGEQFF.